This TCR beta chain was obtained from a study of human T cells and chemical hapten exposure. A word on this clonotype: Its antigen is unknown. The DNA is left out, because the CDR3 cannot be placed on it with certainty; the CDR3 is given as TCRdb lists it.

Findings and limits, study-wide: Versus controls, significantly more large CDR3 similarity clusters arose from expanded TCRs. Unchanged with DPC sensitization were TCRs above 1 in 1000 frequency.

Specified time point: pre-sensitization, week 0. This sample's treatment: therapeutic diphenylcyclopropenone sensitization with weekly scalp DPC. From whole blood left unfractionated, total RNA was extracted. One entry per CDR3 protein results from TCRdb running MiXCR on the RACE reads. The sample includes roughly 50,000 distinct CDR3 sequences, more than 9% of them seen just once. The sample was whole blood, taken in connection with sensitization to the hapten diphenylcyclopropenone (DPC). This receptor was identified in a woman aged 25 to 45 with alopecia areata. Some clones in this sample may be carry-over from other donors' samples.

The CDR3 region is CISVSEAQTGGKPTDTQYF. The rearrangement joins TRBV7-5 to TRBJ2-3; no check of the table's D call, TRBD1, against the DNA was made. TRBV7-5 is assigned pseudogene status. The CDR3 numbers 19 amino acids, ends counted.